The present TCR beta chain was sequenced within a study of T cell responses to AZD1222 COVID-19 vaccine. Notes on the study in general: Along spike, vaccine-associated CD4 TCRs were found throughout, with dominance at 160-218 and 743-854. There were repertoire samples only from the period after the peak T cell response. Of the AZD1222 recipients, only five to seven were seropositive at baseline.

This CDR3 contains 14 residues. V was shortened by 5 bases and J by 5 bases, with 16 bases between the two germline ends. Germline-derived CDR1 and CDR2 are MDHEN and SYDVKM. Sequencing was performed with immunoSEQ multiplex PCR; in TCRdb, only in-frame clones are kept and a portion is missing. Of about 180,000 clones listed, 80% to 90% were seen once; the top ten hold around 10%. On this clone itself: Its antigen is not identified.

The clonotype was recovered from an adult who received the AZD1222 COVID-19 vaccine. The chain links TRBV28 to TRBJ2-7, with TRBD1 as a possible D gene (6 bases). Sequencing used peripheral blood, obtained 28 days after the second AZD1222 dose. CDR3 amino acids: CASSPPGRGNEQYF. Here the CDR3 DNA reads TGTGCCAGCAGTCCACCCGGCAGGGGAAACGAGCAGTACTTC.